Listed here are 8 T cell receptor beta chains from one sample, sequenced in a study of shared clonotypes between healthy human individuals. Data came from immunoSEQ multiplex PCR; TCRdb stores just in-frame clones and leaves some out. The table has just over 2,000,000 clones, approximately 95% seen once. The source material was naive CD4+ T cells sorted from blood. As to subset: CD45RA+ positively selected. All receptors come from a man younger than 35 in good health.

The chain employs TRBV2 and TRBJ1-1; D unclear. The CDR3 is made up of 12 amino acids. V was trimmed by 4 bases and J by 6 bases, leaving 9 bases between them. Germline CDR1 and CDR2: SNHLY and FYNNEI. The DNA for the CDR3 is TGTGCCAGCAGTGTGTCCGGCTCTGAAGCTTTCTTT. Protein: CASSVSGSEAFF.

This clone was detected only once. The V gene is TRBV2, the J gene TRBJ1-1; D might be TRBD1 (6 bases). The CDR3 contains 14 residues. The germline gives CDR1 SNHLY, CDR2 FYNNEI. V lost 7 bases, J lost 2 bases, and 14 bases lay in between. CDR3 region: CASNVQGKNTEAFF. Here the CDR3 DNA reads TGTGCCAGCAACGTACAGGGAAAAAACACTGAAGCTTTCTTT. The complete variable domain, with remaining parts taken from reference TRBV2 and TRBJ1-1, reads EPEVTQTPSHQVTQMGQEVILRCVPISNHLYFYWYRQILGQKVEFLVSFYNNEISEKSEIFDDQFSVERPDGSNFTLKIRSTKLEDSAMYFCASNVQGKNTEAFFGQGTRLTVV.

Regarding this clone: At one of its ends the junction is not consistent with the germline gene, which may arise from a read error. This chain joins TRBV9 and TRBJ1-2, with 10 bases fitting TRBD1. Germline CDR1 reads SGDLS; CDR2 reads YYNGEE. The CDR3 length is 14 residues. This CDR3 is CASSVDLGQGSRDF. In nucleotides, the CDR3 is TGTGCCAGCAGCGTAGATCTGGGACAGGGGTCACGAGACTTC.

The chain has TRBV11-1 and TRBJ2-5, with 10 bases lining up with TRBD1. This CDR3 contains 15 residues. V was clipped by 6 bases and J by 4 bases; unmatched bases: 8. The germline V gene encodes CDR1 SGHAT and CDR2 FQDESV (reference sequence). Here the CDR3 DNA reads TGTGCCAGCAGTTCGGGGACAGGGGCCGGAGAGACCCAGTACTTC. Residues: CASSSGTGAGETQYF.

Many counts were recorded for this clone. An end of the junction differs from the germline gene, which may be a read error. J is TRBJ1-5 and V is TRBV2; D gene ambiguous. The CDR3 has 13 residues. CDR1 is SNHLY, CDR2 FYNNEI, per germline. CDR3 in DNA: TGTGCCAGCAGCGCCACCCCGGGCAGGACGTTATATTTT. Translation: CASSATPGRTLYF.

About this clone itself: Other DNA sequences within the sample encode an identical CDR3. The chain uses TRBV5-1 and TRBJ2-5; 7 bases match TRBD2. Germline-derived CDR1 and CDR2 are SGHRS and YFSETQ. The ends lost 4 bases at V and 1 base at J; junction bases unmatched: 4. The length of the CDR3 is 14 residues. The CDR3 loop is CASSRTGGQETQYF. The CDR3 nucleotides are TGCGCCAGCAGCCGCACGGGGGGCCAAGAGACCCAGTACTTC.

The chain links TRBV9 to TRBJ2-5; D is tentatively TRBD1 or TRBD2 (5 bases each). The CDR3 has 15 residues. The germline CDR1 and CDR2 sequences are SGDLS and YYNGEE. V was trimmed by 3 bases and J by 4 bases, leaving 16 bases between them. The CDR3 loop reads CASSGSSLRGETQYF. For the CDR3, the DNA is TGTGCCAGCAGCGGCTCAAGCTTGAGGGGAGAGACCCAGTACTTC.

In the case of this clone: Other DNA sequences in the sample encode the same CDR3. The chain joins TRBV5-1 to TRBJ1-2, with unresolved D. The CDR3 loop spans 12 amino acids. The V and J ends lost 5 bases and 2 bases respectively, with 7 bases between them. Per germline, CDR1 SGHRS and CDR2 YFSETQ. The DNA for the CDR3 is TGCGCCAGCAGGCCGGAGAACTATGGCTACACCTTC. Translation gives CASRPENYGYTF.